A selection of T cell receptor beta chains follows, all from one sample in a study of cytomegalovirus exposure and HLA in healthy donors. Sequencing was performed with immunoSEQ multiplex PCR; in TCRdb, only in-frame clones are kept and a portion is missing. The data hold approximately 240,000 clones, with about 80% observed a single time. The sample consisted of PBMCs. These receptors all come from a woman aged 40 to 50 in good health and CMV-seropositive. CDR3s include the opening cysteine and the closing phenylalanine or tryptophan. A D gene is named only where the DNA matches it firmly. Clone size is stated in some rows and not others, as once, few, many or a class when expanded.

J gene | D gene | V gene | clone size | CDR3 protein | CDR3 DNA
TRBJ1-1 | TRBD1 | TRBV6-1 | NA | CASRDRAANTEAFF | TGTGCCAGCAGAGACAGGGCGGCGAACACTGAAGCTTTCTTT
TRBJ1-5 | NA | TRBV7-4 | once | CASSLIMGADSNQPQHF | TGTGCCAGCAGCTTAATAATGGGGGCCGATAGCAATCAGCCCCAGCATTTT
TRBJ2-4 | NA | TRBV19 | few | CASSIVGLRENIQYF | TGTGCCAGTAGTATCGTCGGGTTGCGGGAAAACATTCAGTACTTC
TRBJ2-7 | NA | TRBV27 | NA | CASSFIGGSAYEQYF | TGTGCCAGCAGTTTTATTGGGGGGTCCGCCTACGAGCAGTACTTC
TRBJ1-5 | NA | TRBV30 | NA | CAWSREEGQPQHF | TGTGCCTGGAGTCGGGAGGAGGGTCAGCCCCAGCATTTT
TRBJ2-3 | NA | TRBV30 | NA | CAWRGADTDTQYF | TGTGCCTGGCGGGGGGCCGACACAGATACGCAGTATTTT
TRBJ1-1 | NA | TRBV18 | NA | CASSPAGDTEAFF | TGTGCCAGCTCACCGGCGGGCGACACTGAAGCTTTCTTT
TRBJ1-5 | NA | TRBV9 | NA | CASSVTGSSNQPQHF | TGTGCCAGCAGCGTAACGGGGAGTAGCAATCAGCCCCAGCATTTT
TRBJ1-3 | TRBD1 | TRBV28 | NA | CASSAPGQPIYF | TGTGCCAGCAGTGCCCCGGGACAGCCCATATATTTT
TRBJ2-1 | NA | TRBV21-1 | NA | CASSNDSNEQFF | TGTGCCAGCAGCAACGACAGCAATGAGCAGTTCTTC
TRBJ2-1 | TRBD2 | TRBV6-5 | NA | CASSYRASGRWEQFF | TGTGCCAGCAGTTACCGGGCTAGCGGGAGGTGGGAGCAGTTCTTC
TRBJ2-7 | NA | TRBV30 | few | CAWKGETYEQYF | TGTGCCTGGAAGGGGGAGACCTACGAGCAGTACTTC
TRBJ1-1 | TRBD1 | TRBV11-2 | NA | CASSLGDRGKGNTEAFF | TGTGCCAGCAGCTTAGGGGACAGGGGGAAAGGGAACACTGAAGCTTTCTTT
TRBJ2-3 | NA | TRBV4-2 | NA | CASTTGRGEDTQYF | TGTGCCAGCACAACCGGACGGGGAGAAGATACGCAGTATTTT
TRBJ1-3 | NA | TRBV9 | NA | CASSVTPGGDSGNTIYF | TGTGCCAGCAGCGTAACCCCGGGGGGGGACTCTGGAAACACCATATATTTT
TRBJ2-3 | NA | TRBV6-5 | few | CASSYGGSTDTQYF | TGTGCCAGCAGTTACGGGGGGAGCACAGATACGCAGTATTTT
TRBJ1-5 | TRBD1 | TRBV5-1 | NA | CASSFQGGSNQPQHF | TGCGCCAGCAGCTTTCAGGGGGGTAGCAATCAGCCCCAGCATTTT
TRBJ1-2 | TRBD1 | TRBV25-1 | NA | CASSGTGYGYTF | TGTGCCAGCAGTGGGACAGGCTATGGCTACACCTTC
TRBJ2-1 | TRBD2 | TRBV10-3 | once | CAISPTSGPYNEQFF | TGTGCCATCAGTCCTACTAGCGGTCCCTACAATGAGCAGTTCTTC
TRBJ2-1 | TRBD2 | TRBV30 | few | CAYGRGGHNEQFF | TGTGCCTATGGGAGGGGAGGTCACAATGAGCAGTTCTTC
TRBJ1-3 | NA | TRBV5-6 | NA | CASSLATVGNTIYF | TGTGCCAGCAGCTTGGCGACAGTTGGAAACACCATATATTTT
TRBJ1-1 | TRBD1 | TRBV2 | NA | CASGDRGMNTEAFF | TGTGCCAGCGGAGACAGGGGCATGAACACTGAAGCTTTCTTT
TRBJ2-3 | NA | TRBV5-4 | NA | CASSLDLSLTGGTDTQYF | TGTGCCAGCAGCTTGGACCTATCCCTGACTGGTGGCACAGATACGCAGTATTTT
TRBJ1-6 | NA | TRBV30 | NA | CAWKMGSSYNSPLHF | TGTGCCTGGAAAATGGGGAGCTCCTATAATTCACCCCTCCACTTT
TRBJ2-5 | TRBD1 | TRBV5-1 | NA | CASSLDRGRRETQYF | TGCGCCAGCAGCTTGGACAGGGGGCGCAGAGAGACCCAGTACTTC
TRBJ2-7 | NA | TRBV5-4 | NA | CASSLEADYEQYF | TGTGCCAGCAGCTTAGAGGCAGACTACGAGCAGTACTTC
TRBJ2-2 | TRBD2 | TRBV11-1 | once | CASSSGLAESTGELFF | TGTGCCAGCAGCTCGGGACTAGCGGAGTCCACCGGGGAGCTGTTTTTT
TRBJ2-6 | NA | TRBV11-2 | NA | CASSLGGAGANVLTF | TGTGCCAGCAGCCTTGGGGGGGCAGGGGCCAACGTCCTGACTTTC
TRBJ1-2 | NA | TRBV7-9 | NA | CASSLAGAPYGYTF | TGTGCCAGCAGCTTAGCAGGGGCTCCCTATGGCTACACCTTC
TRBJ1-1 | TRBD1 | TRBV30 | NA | CAWRGGPGQRTEAFF | TGTGCCTGGAGAGGGGGGCCGGGACAGAGGACTGAAGCTTTCTTT
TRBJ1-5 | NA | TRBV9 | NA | CASSVGTYNQPQHF | TGTGCCAGCAGCGTCGGGACTTATAATCAGCCCCAGCATTTT
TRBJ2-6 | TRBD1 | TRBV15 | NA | CATSSDPVTTGMAGANVLTF | TGTGCCACCAGCAGCGACCCCGTGACGACAGGGATGGCTGGGGCCAACGTCCTGACTTTC
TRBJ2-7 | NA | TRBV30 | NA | CAWSTGAGGEQYF | TGTGCCTGGAGTACCGGGGCCGGGGGCGAGCAGTACTTC
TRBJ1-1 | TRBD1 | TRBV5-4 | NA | CASGMTGSFTEAFF | TGTGCCAGCGGGATGACAGGGTCTTTCACTGAAGCTTTCTTT
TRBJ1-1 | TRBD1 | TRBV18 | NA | CASSPRGGEGTEAFF | TGTGCCAGCTCACCAAGAGGGGGCGAGGGCACTGAAGCTTTCTTT
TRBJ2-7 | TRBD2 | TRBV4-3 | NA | CASSQGGGREQYF | TGCGCCAGCAGCCAGGGGGGGGGAAGGGAGCAGTACTTC
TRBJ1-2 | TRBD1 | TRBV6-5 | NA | CASRTPGQPDSTF | TGTGCCAGCAGGACCCCGGGACAGCCCGACTCCACCTTC
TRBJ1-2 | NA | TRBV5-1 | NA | CASSLVGQGNGYTF | TGCGCCAGCAGCTTGGTAGGCCAGGGAAATGGCTACACCTTC
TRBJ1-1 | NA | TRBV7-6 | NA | CASRSGGNTEAFF | TGTGCCAGCAGATCGGGGGGTAACACTGAAGCTTTCTTT
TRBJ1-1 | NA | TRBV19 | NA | CASSVAGRTEAFF | TGTGCCAGTAGTGTGGCAGGGAGGACTGAAGCTTTCTTT
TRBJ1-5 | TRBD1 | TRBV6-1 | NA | CASRWTGSSNQPQHF | TGTGCCAGCAGATGGACAGGGAGCAGCAATCAGCCCCAGCATTTT